This T cell receptor beta chain was obtained from a study of blood T cell repertoires in COVID-19. Looking at the study overall: Samples came from the United States, Italy and Spain, spanning acute and convalescent COVID-19.

The germline CDR1 and CDR2 sequences are MDHEN and SYDVKM. V shed 2 bases and J 3 bases; nucleotides not matched to a gene: 6. The CDR3 sequence is 15 residues long. Some clones are missing from TCRdb's copy, which holds only in-frame ones; the method was immunoSEQ multiplex PCR. This sample yields roughly 100,000 clones, of which roughly 79% are seen a single time; roughly two fifths belongs to the top ten. V is TRBV28 and J is TRBJ2-7; 8 bases map to TRBD1. The sequencing sample was made of peripheral blood. This sequence originates from an elderly man with acute or convalescent COVID-19. The CDR3 DNA sequence: TGTGCCAGCAGTTTAGGTGGACAGGGAATCTACGAGCAGTACTTC. Amino acids: CASSLGGQGIYEQYF.